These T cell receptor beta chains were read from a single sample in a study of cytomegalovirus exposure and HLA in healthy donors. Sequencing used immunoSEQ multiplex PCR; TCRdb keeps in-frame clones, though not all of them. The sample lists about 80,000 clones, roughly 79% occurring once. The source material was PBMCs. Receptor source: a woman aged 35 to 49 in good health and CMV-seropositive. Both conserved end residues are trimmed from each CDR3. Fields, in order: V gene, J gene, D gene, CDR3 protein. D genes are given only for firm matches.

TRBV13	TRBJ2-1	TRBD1	ASSYGTGANNEQF
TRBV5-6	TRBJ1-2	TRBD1	ASSSRTGPTDYGYT
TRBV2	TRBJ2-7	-	ASSVDRFSYEQY
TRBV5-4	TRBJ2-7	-	ASSLIGSPYEQY
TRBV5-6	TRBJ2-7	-	ASNRRRAGAISNSYEQY
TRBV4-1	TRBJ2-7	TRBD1	ASSQVTGQGFAEQY
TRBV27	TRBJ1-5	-	ASSFLGAKGPPTDQPQH
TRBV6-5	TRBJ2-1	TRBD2	ASSYTLAGGYNEQF
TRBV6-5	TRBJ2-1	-	ASSYSGGSSYNEQF
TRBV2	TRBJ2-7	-	ASSLRGVLAEQY
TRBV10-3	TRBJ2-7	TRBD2	AIAGGVSSYEQY
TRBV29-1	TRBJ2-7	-	SAATQQGSYEQY